This T cell receptor (beta chain) was identified in a study of a mutant IDH1 vaccine in newly diagnosed glioma. With 6 bases removed from V and 8 bases from J, the gap between germline ends came to 8 bases. This CDR3 has 11 amino acids. Germline V lookup: CDR1 LNHDA, CDR2 SQIVND (reference sequence). Comments on this clone: Its antigen is not identified.

Profiling relied on immunoSEQ multiplex PCR, and the TCRdb table lists in-frame clones only, not all of them. This sample has fewer than 45,000 clones, with 81% found just once. As for time point: week 35, safety follow-up. With topical imiquimod, each dose of the vaccine consisted of 300 ug of mutant IDH1 20-mer peptide. The J gene is TRBJ2-4, the V gene TRBV19; D gene unclear. This clonotype was obtained from a woman aged 40-49 years with glioma. Some clones in this sample may be carry-over from other donors' samples. The sequencing used PBMCs, collected from a glioma patient whose treatment included an IDH1 peptide vaccine. CDR3 coding DNA: TGTGCCAGTAGATCCCGAGACATTCAGTACTTC. It encodes CASRSRDIQYF.